Following are 18 T cell receptor beta chains from one sample sequenced in a study of CD8 T cells in ankylosing spondylitis. Antigens for these TCRs are unknown. Study-wide points: Made up of about eight highly homologous variants, a TCR beta motif appeared characteristic of ankylosing spondylitis blood.

TCRdb passed the 5' RACE reads through MiXCR, listing each CDR3 protein once. The repertoire includes approximately 300,000 distinct CDR3 sequences, under 8.5% of them detected once, and about 15% sits in the top ten. The sequenced sample was blood, either unsorted or a sorted T cell fraction (not recorded which). These receptor sequences come from a male donor with ankylosing spondylitis.

This clonotype was detected many times. The rearrangement links TRBV4-2 to TRBJ2-1, with 7 bases lining up with TRBD2. J was trimmed by 0 bases and V by 4 bases; bases with no gene match: 6. In germline, CDR1 is LGHNA, CDR2 YNFKEQ. The CDR3 loop spans 16 amino acids. In DNA, the CDR3 is TGTGCCAGCAGCCTGAGGGGACTACCCTCCTACAATGAGCAGTTCTTC. Translated: CASSLRGLPSYNEQFF.

The chain couples TRBV4-3 to TRBJ2-5; possibly TRBD2 for D (6 bases). The CDR3 consists of 16 residues. Deletions cut 0 bases from V and 4 bases from J, with 15 bases between. Germline-derived CDR1 and CDR2 are LGHNA and YSLEER. In nucleotides, the CDR3 is TGCGCCAGCAGCCAAGATTGGTGGCGGGGATCAGAGACCCAGTACTTC. Its translation is CASSQDWWRGSETQYF.

The table lists this clonotype with many counts. The chain uses TRBV11-3 and TRBJ1-5; D ambiguous. CDR1 and CDR2 (germline): SGHNT, YENEEA. V was cut by 4 bases and J by 4 bases, with 5 bases left in between. The CDR3 length is 12 residues. CDR3 in DNA: TGTGCCAGCAGCTCTAATAATCAGCCCCAGCATTTT. The encoded protein is CASSSNNQPQHF.

The chain employs TRBV27 and TRBJ2-5; the D gene is possibly TRBD2 (6 bases). The V end was cut by 1 base, the J end by 0 bases, with 18 bases between. CDR3 length: 18 residues. Germline lookup yields CDR1 MNHEY and CDR2 SMNVEV (reference sequence). The CDR3 DNA reads as TGTGCCAGCAGTTTATTCTCCCCCCGGGGGTTGTACCAAGAGACCCAGTACTTC. Amino acids: CASSLFSPRGLYQETQYF.

Only a few counts were recorded for this clonotype. The V call is TRBV2, the J call TRBJ2-4; 8 nucleotides align to TRBD2. The CDR3 covers 12 residues. Germline CDR1 is SNHLY and CDR2 is FYNNEI. J was trimmed by 9 bases and V by 7 bases; bases with no gene match: 5. Here the CDR3 DNA reads TGTGCCAGCAAGCGGGGGCCCGCCATTCAGTACTTC. It yields the protein CASKRGPAIQYF.

This clonotype was observed a handful of times. The chain joins TRBV4-3 to TRBJ2-5; D remains ambiguous. Germline CDR1 and CDR2: LGHNA and YSLEER. V lost 1 base and J 4 bases, leaving 10 bases between the germline ends. CDR3 length equals 14 residues. The CDR3 coding sequence is TGCGCCAGCAGCCAAGGCACAGCGCCAGAGACCCAGTACTTC. Protein sequence: CASSQGTAPETQYF.

This clonotype appeared a few times. V is TRBV29-1 and J is TRBJ2-1; TRBD1 or TRBD2 may be the D gene (5 bases each). Germline V gives CDR1 SQVTM, CDR2 ANQGSEA. This CDR3 spans 14 amino acids. Trimming left V 3 bases short and J 5 bases short, with 14 bases between. The CDR3 region has the DNA TGCAGCGTTGACGTGGGACGGGTCAACAATGAGCAGTTCTTC. Translation gives CSVDVGRVNNEQFF.

This clonotype was observed at least ten times. V usage is TRBV7-2 and J usage is TRBJ1-1; no definite D call. This CDR3 is built from 14 residues. Germline V gene data show CDR1 as SGHTA and CDR2 as FQGNSA. Trimming stripped 3 bases from V and 1 base from J, with 9 bases between. CDR3 region: CASSFSQRNTEAFF. Here the CDR3 DNA reads TGTGCCAGCAGCTTTTCCCAAAGGAACACTGAAGCTTTCTTT.

The V and J genes are TRBV12-3 or TRBV12-4 and TRBJ1-1; D is unresolved. This CDR3 has 13 residues. Trimming stripped 2 bases from V and 0 bases from J, with 4 bases between. DNA for the CDR3: TGTGCCAGCAGTTTAAAGGTGAACACTGAAGCTTTCTTT. Protein: CASSLKVNTEAFF.

This clonotype was seen a handful of times. The V gene is TRBV29-1, the J gene TRBJ1-1; no clear D. The V end lost 8 bases, the J end lost 2 bases, and 9 bases lay between the germline ends. Germline V gene sequence: CDR1 SQVTM, CDR2 ANQGSEA. This CDR3 contains 11 residues. DNA of the CDR3: TGCAGCTCCGGGCCCAACACTGAAGCTTTCTTT. Translated, it gives CSSGPNTEAFF. Full variable domain (outside the CDR3, taken from reference TRBV29-1 and TRBJ1-1): SAVISQKPSRDICQRGTSLTIQCQVDSQVTMMFWYRQQPGQSLTLIATANQGSEATYESGFVIDKFPISRPNLTFSTLTVSNMSPEDSSIYLCSSGPNTEAFFGQGTRLTVV.

The chain joins TRBV5-1 to TRBJ2-7; weak D call: TRBD1 (6 bases). CDR3 size: 14 residues. Germline V lookup: CDR1 SGHRS, CDR2 YFSETQ. Trimming pared 4 bases from V and 4 bases from J, leaving 15 bases between. CDR3 region: CASSASGTQYEQYF. The DNA for the CDR3 is TGCGCCAGCAGCGCTTCCGGGACACAGTACGAGCAGTACTTC. The full variable domain, completed using reference TRBV5-1 and TRBJ2-7, is KAGVTQTPRYLIKTRGQQVTLSCSPISGHRSVSWYQQTPGQGLQFLFEYFSETQRNKGNFPGRFSGRQFSNSRSEMNVSTLELGDSALYLCASSASGTQYEQYFGPGTRLTVT.

The chain has TRBV7-6 and TRBJ2-1, with D perhaps TRBD1 (6 bases). Between the trimmed V and J ends, which lost 5 bases and 10 bases, there was a span of 18 bases. In germline, CDR1 is SGHVS, CDR2 FNYEAQ. This CDR3 region has 14 residues. CDR3 residues: CASSHGPGVKEQFF. The CDR3 coding sequence is TGTGCCAGCAGCCACGGACCAGGGGTGAAGGAGCAGTTCTTC.

In this sample, this clonotype turned up a few times. Written as DNA, the CDR3 is TGCAGTGCGACCCCAGGGGGCGCATTATACGAGCAGTACTTC. Its translation: CSATPGGALYEQYF. The rearrangement uses TRBV20-1 and TRBJ2-7; 8 positions agree with TRBD1. Unmatched junction bases numbered 11, after V lost 6 bases and J lost 4 bases. Germline V gives CDR1 DFQATT, CDR2 SNEGSKA (reference sequence). This CDR3 contains 14 residues.

This clonotype was observed a handful of times. The genes are TRBV20-1 and TRBJ2-1, with D perhaps matching TRBD2 (5 bases). Germline V CDR1 and CDR2: DFQATT, SNEGSKA (reference sequence). Trimming took 3 bases from V and 4 from J, leaving 13 bases between them. The CDR3 runs 14 residues. The CDR3, as DNA: TGCAGTGCTAGTTCCGGAGGAGGTTACAATGAGCAGTTCTTC. This codes for CSASSGGGYNEQFF.

There are a few counts of this clonotype. This chain connects TRBV11-3 to TRBJ2-3; D is unresolved. The V and J ends lost 1 base and 2 bases respectively, with 10 bases between them. Germline V gene lookup returns CDR1 SGHNT and CDR2 YENEEA. The CDR3 runs 15 residues. The CDR3 is CASSLAVRYTDTQYF. The CDR3 DNA reads as TGTGCCAGCAGCTTAGCAGTCAGATACACAGATACGCAGTATTTT.

This clonotype came up many times. This sequence joins TRBV12-3 or TRBV12-4 and TRBJ2-2; D remains ambiguous. This CDR3 has 14 residues. V dropped 3 bases and J dropped 4 bases, with 9 bases sitting between them. CDR3 DNA sequence: TGTGCCAGCAGTTTGATGGCTAGCACCGGGGAGCTGTTTTTT. Translated, it gives CASSLMASTGELFF.

This clonotype was picked up a small number of times. The chain carries TRBV7-2 and TRBJ1-5; 9 nucleotides agree with TRBD1. V trimming: 4 bases; J trimming: 4 bases; junction bases outside the gene matches: 5. CDR1 is SGHTA and CDR2 is FQGNSA in the germline V gene. The CDR3 contains 15 residues. CDR3 residues: CASSSTGTGNQPQHF. CDR3 DNA sequence: TGTGCCAGCAGCTCGACCGGGACAGGGAATCAGCCCCAGCATTTT.

This clonotype was counted many times. This chain uses TRBV5-1 with TRBJ2-2; unclear D gene. This CDR3 is 17 amino acids long. Germline CDR1 reads SGHRS; CDR2 reads YFSETQ. V lost 5 bases and J lost 2, with 19 bases in between. The CDR3 protein is CASSSGSAALNTGELFF. CDR3 DNA sequence: TGCGCCAGCAGTTCCGGTTCAGCAGCCTTAAACACCGGGGAGCTGTTTTTT.